This T cell receptor beta chain was identified in a study of regulatory T cells in long-lasting Graves disease. Study as a whole: Graves' patients, diagnosed recently, had received antithyroid drugs under 3 months. Findings and limits, study-wide: Persistent disease samples used TRBV28, TRBJ1-2 and TRBJ2-5 preferentially. A reduction in accuracy may have resulted from the small sample size.

Trimming took 6 bases from V and 5 from J; bases not matched to a gene: 4. The CDR3 is made up of 14 amino acids. Germline V gene lookup returns CDR1 MNHNS and CDR2 SASEGT. As to time point: newly diagnosed GD, antithyroid drugs for less than 3 months. The TCR library used RNA extracted from PBMCs. Details on this clonotype: Its antigen is still unknown.

Building the TCR beta libraries relied on iRepertoire HTBI primers, and CDR3 regions underwent Arm-PCR. TCRdb reprocessed the multiplex PCR reads with MiXCR, giving one entry per CDR3 protein. Among roughly 420,000 distinct CDR3 sequences, 15% were seen once, and the ten largest hold 22%. Sequences were derived from peripheral blood mononuclear cells (PBMCs), sampled at new diagnosis, from a patient treated with antithyroid drugs. This TCR came from a female donor with Graves disease. The chain links TRBV6-1 to TRBJ2-3; TRBD1 matches at 11 bases. In DNA, the CDR3 is TGTGCCAGCAGAGGGGGGACAGGGGGAGATACGCAGTATTTT. It codes for CASRGGTGGDTQYF.